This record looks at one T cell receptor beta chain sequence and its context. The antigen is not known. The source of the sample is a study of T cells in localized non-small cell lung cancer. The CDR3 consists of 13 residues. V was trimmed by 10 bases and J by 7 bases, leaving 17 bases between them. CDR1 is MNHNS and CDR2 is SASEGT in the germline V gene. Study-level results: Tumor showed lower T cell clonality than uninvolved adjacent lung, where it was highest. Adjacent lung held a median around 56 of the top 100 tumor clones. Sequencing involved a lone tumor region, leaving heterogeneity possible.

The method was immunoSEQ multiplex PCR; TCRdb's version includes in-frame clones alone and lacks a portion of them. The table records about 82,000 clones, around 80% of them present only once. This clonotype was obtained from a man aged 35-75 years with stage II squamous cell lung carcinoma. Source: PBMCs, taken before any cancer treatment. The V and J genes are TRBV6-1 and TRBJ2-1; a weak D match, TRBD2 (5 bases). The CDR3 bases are TGTGCCACAACCGGAGGCCCTTGGAATGAGCAGTTCTTC. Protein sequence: CATTGGPWNEQFF.